This TCR beta chain came from a study of control samples from healthy donors and cancer patients. TCRdb keeps only in-frame clones here, not all; method: immunoSEQ multiplex PCR. The sample lists tens of thousands of clones, approximately 86% occurring once. The CDR3 extends over 19 amino acids. The V end lost 5 bases, the J end lost 0 bases, and 20 bases lay between the germline ends. Looked up from germline, CDR1 is MDHEN and CDR2 is SYDVKM. This clonotype originated in a man in his thirties or forties in good health. This chain links TRBV28 with TRBJ1-6, with D perhaps TRBD1 (5 bases). Sequencing input: blood. The CDR3 loop reads CASSPTLGTASSYNSPLHF. The CDR3 DNA follows: TGTGCCAGCAGTCCAACATTGGGGACCGCGAGCTCCTATAATTCACCCCTCCACTTT.